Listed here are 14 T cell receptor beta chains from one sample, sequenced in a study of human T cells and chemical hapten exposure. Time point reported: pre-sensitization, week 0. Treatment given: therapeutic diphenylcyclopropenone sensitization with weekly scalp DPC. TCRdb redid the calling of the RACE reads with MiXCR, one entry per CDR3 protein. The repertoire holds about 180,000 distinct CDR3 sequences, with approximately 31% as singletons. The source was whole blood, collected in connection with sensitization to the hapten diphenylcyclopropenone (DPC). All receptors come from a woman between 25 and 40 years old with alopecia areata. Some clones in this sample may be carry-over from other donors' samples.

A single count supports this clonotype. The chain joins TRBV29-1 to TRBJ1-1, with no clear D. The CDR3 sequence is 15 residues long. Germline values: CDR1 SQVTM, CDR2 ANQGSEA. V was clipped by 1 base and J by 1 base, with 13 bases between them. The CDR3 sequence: CSVEGDSGRNTEAFF. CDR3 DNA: TGCAGCGTTGAAGGAGATTCCGGGAGGAACACTGAAGCTTTCTTT.

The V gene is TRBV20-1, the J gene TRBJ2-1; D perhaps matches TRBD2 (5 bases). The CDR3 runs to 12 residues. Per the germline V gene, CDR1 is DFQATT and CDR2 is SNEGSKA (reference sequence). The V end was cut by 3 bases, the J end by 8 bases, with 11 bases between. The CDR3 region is CSASGERDEQFF. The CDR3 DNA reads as TGCAGTGCTAGCGGGGAACGGGATGAGCAGTTCTTC.

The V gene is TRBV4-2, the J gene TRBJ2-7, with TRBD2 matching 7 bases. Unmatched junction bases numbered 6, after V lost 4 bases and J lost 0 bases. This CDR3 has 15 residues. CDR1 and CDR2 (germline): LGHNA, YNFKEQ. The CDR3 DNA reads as TGTGCCAGCAGCCCCCTGGGGGGGGGCTCCTACGAGCAGTACTTC. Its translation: CASSPLGGGSYEQYF.

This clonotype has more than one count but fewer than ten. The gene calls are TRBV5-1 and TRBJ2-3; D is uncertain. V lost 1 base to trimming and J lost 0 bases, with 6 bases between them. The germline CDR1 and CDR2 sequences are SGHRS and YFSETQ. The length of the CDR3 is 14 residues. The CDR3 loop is CASSLSASTDTQYF. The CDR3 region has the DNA TGCGCCAGCAGCTTGTCCGCCAGCACAGATACGCAGTATTTT.

In nucleotides, the CDR3 is TGTGCCAGCAGCCCTAGGGGCCCCGAATACGGTATCGGGACCCAGTACTTC. The encoded protein is CASSPRGPEYGIGTQYF. The V and J genes are TRBV7-2 and TRBJ2-5; tentative D call: TRBD1 (5 bases). Germline V gives CDR1 SGHTA, CDR2 FQGNSA. Trimming shortened V by 5 bases and J by 7 bases, and 26 bases separated the two germline ends. CDR3 length: 17 amino acids.

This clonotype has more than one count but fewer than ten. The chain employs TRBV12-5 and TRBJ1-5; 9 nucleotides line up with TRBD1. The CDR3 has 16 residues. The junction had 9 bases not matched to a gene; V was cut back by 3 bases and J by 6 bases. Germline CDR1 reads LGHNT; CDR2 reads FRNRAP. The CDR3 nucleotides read TGTGCTAGTGGTTTCTTAACCGGGACAGGGTTTCAGCCCCAGCATTTT. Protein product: CASGFLTGTGFQPQHF.

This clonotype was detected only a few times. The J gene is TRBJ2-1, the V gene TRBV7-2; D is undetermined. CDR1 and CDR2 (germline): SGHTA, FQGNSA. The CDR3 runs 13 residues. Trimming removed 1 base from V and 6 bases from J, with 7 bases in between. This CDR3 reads CASSLVVPNEQFF. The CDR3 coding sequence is TGTGCCAGCAGCTTAGTCGTGCCCAATGAGCAGTTCTTC.

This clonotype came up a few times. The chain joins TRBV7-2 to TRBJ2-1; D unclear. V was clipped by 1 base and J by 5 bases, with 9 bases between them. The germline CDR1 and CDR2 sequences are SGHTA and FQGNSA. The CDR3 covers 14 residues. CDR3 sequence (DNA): TGTGCCAGCAGCTTAGGGCTCCTACACAATGAGCAGTTCTTC. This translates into CASSLGLLHNEQFF.

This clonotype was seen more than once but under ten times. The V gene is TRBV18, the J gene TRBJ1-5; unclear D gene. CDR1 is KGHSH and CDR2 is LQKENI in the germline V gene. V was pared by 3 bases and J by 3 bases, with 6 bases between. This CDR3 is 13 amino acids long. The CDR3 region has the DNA TGTGCCAGCTCACCGGGTTACAATCAGCCCCAGCATTTT. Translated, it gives CASSPGYNQPQHF.

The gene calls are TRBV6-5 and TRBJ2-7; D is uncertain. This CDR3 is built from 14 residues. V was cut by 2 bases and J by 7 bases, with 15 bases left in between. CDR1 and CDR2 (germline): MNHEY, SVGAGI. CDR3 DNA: TGTGCCAGCAGTTACACAGTTCTCACCTCTGAGCAGTACTTC. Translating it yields CASSYTVLTSEQYF.

The CDR3 region has the DNA TGTGCCAGCGGGCACACTGAAGCTTTCTTT. Translation gives CASGHTEAFF. The chain employs TRBV6-2 or TRBV6-3 and TRBJ1-1, with D uncertain. V lost 8 bases, J lost 3 bases, and 4 bases lay in between. Germline V gives CDR1 MNHEY, CDR2 SVGEGT. CDR3 size: 10 residues.

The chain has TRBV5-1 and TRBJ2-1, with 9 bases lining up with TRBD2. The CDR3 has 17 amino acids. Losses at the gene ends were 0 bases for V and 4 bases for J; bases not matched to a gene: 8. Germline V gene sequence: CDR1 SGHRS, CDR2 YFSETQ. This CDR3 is CASSLGFSSGEYNEQFF. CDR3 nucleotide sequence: TGCGCCAGCAGCTTGGGGTTCTCTAGCGGGGAATACAATGAGCAGTTCTTC.

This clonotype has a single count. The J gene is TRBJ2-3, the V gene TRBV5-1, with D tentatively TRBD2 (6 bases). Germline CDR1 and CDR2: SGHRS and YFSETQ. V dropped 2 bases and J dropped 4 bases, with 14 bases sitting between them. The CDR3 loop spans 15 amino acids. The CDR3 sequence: CASSLTGAGADTQYF. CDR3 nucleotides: TGCGCCAGCAGCTTAACGGGAGCGGGTGCAGATACGCAGTATTTT.

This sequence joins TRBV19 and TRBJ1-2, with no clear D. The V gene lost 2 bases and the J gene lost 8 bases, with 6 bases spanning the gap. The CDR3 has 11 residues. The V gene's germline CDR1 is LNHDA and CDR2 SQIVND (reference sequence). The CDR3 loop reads CASSISSGYTF. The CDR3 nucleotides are TGTGCCAGTAGTATAAGTTCGGGCTACACCTTC.